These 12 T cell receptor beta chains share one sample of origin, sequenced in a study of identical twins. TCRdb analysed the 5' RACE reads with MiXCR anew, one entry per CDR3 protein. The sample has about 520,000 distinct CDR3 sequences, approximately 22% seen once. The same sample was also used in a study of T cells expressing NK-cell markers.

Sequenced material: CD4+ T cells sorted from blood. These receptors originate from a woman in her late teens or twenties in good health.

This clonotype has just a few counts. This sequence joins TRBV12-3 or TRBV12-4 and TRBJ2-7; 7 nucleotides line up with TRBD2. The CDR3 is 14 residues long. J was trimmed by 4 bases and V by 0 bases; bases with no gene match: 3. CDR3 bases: TGTGCCAGCAGTTTAGCTGGGAGGGCGTACGAGCAGTACTTC. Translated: CASSLAGRAYEQYF.

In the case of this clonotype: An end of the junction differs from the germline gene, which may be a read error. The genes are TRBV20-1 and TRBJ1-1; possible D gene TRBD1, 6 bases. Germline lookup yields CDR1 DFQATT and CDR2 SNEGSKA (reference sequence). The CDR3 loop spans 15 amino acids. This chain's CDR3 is CRATGTHLMNTEAFF. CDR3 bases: TGCAGAGCTACCGGGACACATCTTATGAACACTGAAGCTTTCTTT.

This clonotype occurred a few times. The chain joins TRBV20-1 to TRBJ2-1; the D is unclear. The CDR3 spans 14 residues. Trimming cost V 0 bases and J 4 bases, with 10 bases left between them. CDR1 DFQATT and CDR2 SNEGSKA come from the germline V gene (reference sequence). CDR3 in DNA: TGCAGTGCTAGAGATGTCTCGGCTTACAATGAGCAGTTCTTC. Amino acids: CSARDVSAYNEQFF.

The CDR3: CSARTSRNTEAFF. The CDR3 DNA reads TGCAGTGCTAGAACATCTAGGAACACTGAAGCTTTCTTT. The rearrangement joins TRBV20-1 to TRBJ1-1; D gene uncertain. The ends were cut back, 2 bases at V and 1 base at J, with 8 bases in the middle. Germline values: CDR1 DFQATT, CDR2 SNEGSKA (reference sequence). CDR3 length equals 13 residues.

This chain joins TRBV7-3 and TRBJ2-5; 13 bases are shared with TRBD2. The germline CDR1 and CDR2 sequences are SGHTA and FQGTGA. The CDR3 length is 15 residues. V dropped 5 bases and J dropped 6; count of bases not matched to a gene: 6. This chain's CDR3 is CASSQGLAGRQTQYF. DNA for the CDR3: TGTGCCAGCAGCCAGGGACTAGCGGGGCGGCAGACCCAGTACTTC.

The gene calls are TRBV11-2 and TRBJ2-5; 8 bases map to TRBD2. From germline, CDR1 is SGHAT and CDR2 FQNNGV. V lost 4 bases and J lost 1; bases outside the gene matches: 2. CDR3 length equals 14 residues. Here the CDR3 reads CASSWGLGQETQYF. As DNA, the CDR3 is TGTGCCAGCAGCTGGGGACTAGGCCAAGAGACCCAGTACTTC.

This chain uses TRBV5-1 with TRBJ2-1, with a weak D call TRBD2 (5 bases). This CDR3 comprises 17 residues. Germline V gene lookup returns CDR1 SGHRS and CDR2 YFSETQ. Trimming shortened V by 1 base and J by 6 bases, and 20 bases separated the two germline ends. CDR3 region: CASSLPLKLWGVNEQFF. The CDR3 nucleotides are TGCGCCAGCAGCTTGCCCCTAAAGCTCTGGGGAGTCAATGAGCAGTTCTTC.

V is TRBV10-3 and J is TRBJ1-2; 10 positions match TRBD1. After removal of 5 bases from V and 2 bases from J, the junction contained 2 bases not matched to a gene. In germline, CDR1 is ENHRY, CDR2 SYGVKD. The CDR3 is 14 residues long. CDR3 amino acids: CAISRDRGNYGYTF. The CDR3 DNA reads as TGTGCCATCAGTAGGGACAGGGGCAACTATGGCTACACCTTC.

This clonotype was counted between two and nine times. In DNA, the CDR3 is TGTGCCATCTTTGGGTCCGGGGAGCTGTTTTTT. The encoded protein is CAIFGSGELFF. The rearrangement joins TRBV10-3 to TRBJ2-2; no clear D. The V gene's germline CDR1 is ENHRY and CDR2 SYGVKD. V was clipped by 8 bases and J by 6 bases, with 7 bases between them. This CDR3 is built from 11 residues.

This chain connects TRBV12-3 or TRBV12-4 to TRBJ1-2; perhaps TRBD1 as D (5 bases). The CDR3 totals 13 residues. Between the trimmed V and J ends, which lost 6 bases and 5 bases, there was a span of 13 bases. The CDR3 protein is CASRRDAQYGYTF. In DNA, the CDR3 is TGTGCCAGCAGGAGGGACGCACAATATGGCTACACCTTC.

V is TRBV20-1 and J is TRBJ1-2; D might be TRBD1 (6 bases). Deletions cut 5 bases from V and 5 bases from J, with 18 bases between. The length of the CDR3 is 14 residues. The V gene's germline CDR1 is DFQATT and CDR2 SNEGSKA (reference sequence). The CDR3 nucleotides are TGCAGTGCTTTAACAAACCAGGGGAATTATGGCTACACCTTC. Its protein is CSALTNQGNYGYTF.

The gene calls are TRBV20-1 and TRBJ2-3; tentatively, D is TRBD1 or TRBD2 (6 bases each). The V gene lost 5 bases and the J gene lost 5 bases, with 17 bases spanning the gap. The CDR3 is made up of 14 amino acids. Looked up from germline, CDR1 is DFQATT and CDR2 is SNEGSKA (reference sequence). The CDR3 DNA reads TGCAGTGCTCGGAGGGGGGCCGGAGGAGATACGCAGTATTTT. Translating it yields CSARRGAGGDTQYF.